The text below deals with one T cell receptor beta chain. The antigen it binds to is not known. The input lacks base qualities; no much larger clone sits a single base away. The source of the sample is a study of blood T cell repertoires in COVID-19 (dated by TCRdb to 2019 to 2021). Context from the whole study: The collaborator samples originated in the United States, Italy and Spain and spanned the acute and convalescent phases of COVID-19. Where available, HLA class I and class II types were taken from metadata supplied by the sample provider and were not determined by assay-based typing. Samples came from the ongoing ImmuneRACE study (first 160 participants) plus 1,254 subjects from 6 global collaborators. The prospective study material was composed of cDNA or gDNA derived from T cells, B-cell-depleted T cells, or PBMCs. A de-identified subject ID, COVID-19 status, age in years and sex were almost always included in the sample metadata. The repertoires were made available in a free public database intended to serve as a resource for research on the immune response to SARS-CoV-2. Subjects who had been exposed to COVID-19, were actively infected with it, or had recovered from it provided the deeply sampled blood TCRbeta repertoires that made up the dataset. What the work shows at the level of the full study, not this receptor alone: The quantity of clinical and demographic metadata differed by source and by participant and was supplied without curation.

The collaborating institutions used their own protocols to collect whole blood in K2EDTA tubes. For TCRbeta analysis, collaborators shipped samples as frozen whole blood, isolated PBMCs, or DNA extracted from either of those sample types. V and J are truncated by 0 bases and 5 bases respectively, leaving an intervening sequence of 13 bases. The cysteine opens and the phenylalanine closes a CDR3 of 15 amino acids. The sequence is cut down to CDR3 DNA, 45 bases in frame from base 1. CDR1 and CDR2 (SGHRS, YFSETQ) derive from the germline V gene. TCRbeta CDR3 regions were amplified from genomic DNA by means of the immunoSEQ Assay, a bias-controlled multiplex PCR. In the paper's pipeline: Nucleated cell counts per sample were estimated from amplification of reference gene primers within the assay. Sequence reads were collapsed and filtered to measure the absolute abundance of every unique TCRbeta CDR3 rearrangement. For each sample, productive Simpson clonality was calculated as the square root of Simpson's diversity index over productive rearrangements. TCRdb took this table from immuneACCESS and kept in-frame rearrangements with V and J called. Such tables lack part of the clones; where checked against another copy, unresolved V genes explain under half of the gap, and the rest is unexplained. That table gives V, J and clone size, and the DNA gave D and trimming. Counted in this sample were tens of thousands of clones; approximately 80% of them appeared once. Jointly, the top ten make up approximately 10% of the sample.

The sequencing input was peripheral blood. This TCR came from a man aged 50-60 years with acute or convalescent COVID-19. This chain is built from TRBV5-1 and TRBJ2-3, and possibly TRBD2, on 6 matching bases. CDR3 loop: CASSLGGLARDTQYF. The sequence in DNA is TGCGCCAGCAGCTTGGGTGGGCTAGCGCGAGATACGCAGTATTTT.